The sequence of this T cell receptor (beta chain) was determined in a study of T cell responses to AZD1222 COVID-19 vaccine. General study results and limits: Donors, mostly white British, included more females; clonal diversity was possibly underestimated.

Some clones are missing from TCRdb's copy, which holds only in-frame ones; the method was immunoSEQ multiplex PCR. The sample contains roughly 150,000 clones, 90% of which appear only once. This clone occurred once. Antigen: not known. The sample was peripheral blood, taken 28 days after the second AZD1222 dose. The sequence was collected from an adult who received the AZD1222 COVID-19 vaccine.

CDR3 sequence (DNA): TGTGCCAGCTCACCACAGGACAGGGCAATTCCGGGGACTGAAGCTTTCTTT. Translating gives CASSPQDRAIPGTEAFF. The gene calls are TRBV18 and TRBJ1-1; 8 nucleotides align to TRBD1. Per the germline V gene, CDR1 is KGHSH and CDR2 is LQKENI. CDR3 length: 17 residues. The V segment lost 1 base and the J segment 5 bases; nucleotides outside the gene matches: 12.